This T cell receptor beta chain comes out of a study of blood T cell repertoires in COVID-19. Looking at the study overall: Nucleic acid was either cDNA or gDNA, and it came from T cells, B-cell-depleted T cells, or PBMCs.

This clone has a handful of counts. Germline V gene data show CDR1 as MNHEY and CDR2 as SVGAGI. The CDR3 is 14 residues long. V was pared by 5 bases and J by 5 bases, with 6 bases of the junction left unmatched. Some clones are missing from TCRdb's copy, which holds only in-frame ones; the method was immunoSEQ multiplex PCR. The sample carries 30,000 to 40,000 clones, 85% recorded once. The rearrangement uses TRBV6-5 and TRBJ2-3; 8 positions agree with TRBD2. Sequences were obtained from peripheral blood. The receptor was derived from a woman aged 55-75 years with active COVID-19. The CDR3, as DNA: TGTGCCAGCAGTCGCACTAGCGGAAGAGATACGCAGTATTTT. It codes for CASSRTSGRDTQYF.